Sequencing of this TCR beta chain was carried out in a study of CD8 T cells in Susac syndrome. Reverse transcription of roughly 0.5 to 1 ug RNA used random hexamers. Amplification of TCR beta CDR3 by immunoSEQ multiplex PCR spanned 54 Vbeta and 13 Jbeta. From the immunoSEQ multiplex PCR reads, TCRdb called clonotypes with MiXCR, one entry per CDR3 protein. The table records tens of thousands of distinct CDR3 sequences, roughly 94% of them present only once. From blood CD8+ and CD4+ T cells, the TCR beta chain was sequenced. Matched for age and sex, the controls were healthy donors. The CDR3 has 13 amino acids. The V end lost 4 bases, the J end lost 5 bases, and 11 bases lay between the germline ends. Germline V gene sequence: CDR1 MNHEY, CDR2 SMNVEV (reference sequence).

This clonotype was obtained from a human donor in good health. The genes are TRBV27 and TRBJ1-2; D uncertain. Material: CD8+ T cells from PBMCs. The CDR3 DNA sequence: TGTGCCAGCAGTTCGGGGTGGAGGTATGGCTACACCTTC. It translates to CASSSGWRYGYTF.